Below are 15 T cell receptor beta chains sequenced from a single sample in a study of early T cells in non-severe SARS-CoV-2 infection. MiXCR, run by TCRdb on the 5' RACE reads, gives a single entry per CDR3 protein. The profile covers about 48,000 distinct CDR3 sequences, with around 7.7% appearing a single time and roughly 5% taken by the ten largest. Sequenced material: whole blood. The source of these receptors is an adult who was a healthcare worker with PCR-confirmed SARS-CoV-2 infection or an uninfected control (not recorded which).

There are a few counts of this clonotype. V is TRBV20-1 and J is TRBJ1-1, with TRBD1 matching 7 bases. The junction had 9 bases not matched to a gene; V was cut back by 0 bases and J by 5 bases. CDR3 length equals 15 residues. The germline V gene has CDR1 DFQATT and CDR2 SNEGSKA (reference sequence). The CDR3 DNA reads TGCAGTGCTAGAGATCAGGGGGGGGCGAGGACTGAAGCTTTCTTT. Translated: CSARDQGGARTEAFF.

In its sample, this clonotype was seen many times. The rearrangement joins TRBV29-1 to TRBJ2-3, with D unresolved. Per the germline V gene, CDR1 is SQVTM and CDR2 is ANQGSEA. Trimming removed 4 bases from V and 4 bases from J, with 9 bases in between. The CDR3 is made up of 12 amino acids. CDR3 in amino acids: CSVALRADTQYF. The CDR3 region has the DNA TGCAGCGTTGCTCTAAGGGCAGATACGCAGTATTTT.

At least ten counts were recorded for this clonotype. The chain recombines TRBV7-9 with TRBJ1-1, with TRBD1 as a possible D gene (5 bases). Germline CDR1 reads SEHNR; CDR2 reads FQNEAQ (reference sequence). V was cut by 5 bases and J by 0 bases, with 10 bases left in between. The CDR3 is 14 amino acids. The CDR3 here is CASSQTVMNTEAFF. The CDR3 DNA reads as TGTGCCAGCAGCCAGACAGTGATGAACACTGAAGCTTTCTTT.

This clonotype appeared many times. The chain recombines TRBV12-3 or TRBV12-4 with TRBJ1-1, with 8 bases that match TRBD1. This CDR3 spans 15 amino acids. The J segment lost 4 bases and the V segment lost 6 bases, leaving 10 bases of the junction unmatched. The chain's CDR3 is CASSIQGAWGTEAFF. The CDR3 nucleotides are TGTGCCAGCAGCATCCAGGGGGCCTGGGGCACTGAAGCTTTCTTT.

This clonotype was seen ten or more times. The chain combines TRBV15 with TRBJ1-5; perhaps TRBD1 as D (5 bases). Germline V gene sequence: CDR1 LNHNV, CDR2 YYDKDF (reference sequence). The CDR3 runs to 15 residues. V dropped 0 bases and J dropped 2 bases, with 8 bases sitting between them. The CDR3 DNA is TGTGCCACCAGCAGAGATGGGGGAGGCAATCAGCCCCAGCATTTT. Protein product: CATSRDGGGNQPQHF. Using reference TRBV15 and TRBJ1-5 for the parts outside the CDR3, the full variable domain is DAMVIQNPRYQVTQFGKPVTLSCSQTLNHNVMYWYQQKSSQAPKLLFHYYDKDFNNEADTPDNFQSRRPNTSFCFLDIRSPGLGDTAMYLCATSRDGGGNQPQHFGDGTRLSIL.

Only a few counts were recorded for this clonotype. The chain recombines TRBV4-3 with TRBJ1-5; TRBD1 might be the D (5 bases). V gave up 0 bases and J gave up 4 bases, with 13 bases separating them. The CDR3 runs to 16 residues. Germline CDR1 and CDR2: LGHNA and YSLEER. CDR3 in amino acids: CASSQDRVMGNQPQHF. The DNA of the CDR3 is TGCGCCAGCAGCCAAGACAGGGTCATGGGGAATCAGCCCCAGCATTTT.

This clonotype was detected only a few times. The DNA of the CDR3 is TGTGCCAGCAGCTTGTCCCAGGACACAGATACGCAGTATTTT. It yields the protein CASSLSQDTDTQYF. The V and J genes are TRBV5-4 and TRBJ2-3; no reliable D call. There are 14 residues in the CDR3. Germline CDR1 is SGHNT and CDR2 is YYREEE (reference sequence). V was shortened by 1 base and J by 2 bases, with 8 bases between the two germline ends.

J is TRBJ1-3 and V is TRBV28; D is unclear. Trimming removed 4 bases at V and 5 bases at J, with 6 bases between. Germline V gene sequence: CDR1 MDHEN, CDR2 SYDVKM. The CDR3 spans 12 residues. The CDR3 loop is CASSYRRNTIYF. The DNA for the CDR3 is TGTGCCAGCAGTTACCGTCGAAACACCATATATTTT.

This clonotype has only a few counts. This chain connects TRBV10-3 to TRBJ2-3, with 11 bases that match TRBD2. Germline CDR1 reads ENHRY; CDR2 reads SYGVKD. CDR3 length: 16 residues. V trimming: 6 bases; J trimming: 0 bases; junction bases outside the gene matches: 5. CDR3 nucleotides: TGTGCCATCAGAGCGTGGACTAGCGGGAGCACAGATACGCAGTATTTT. It translates to CAIRAWTSGSTDTQYF.

Ten or more counts support this clonotype. The chain uses TRBV28 and TRBJ1-2; TRBD1 might be the D (5 bases). The CDR3 has 14 amino acids. The germline V gene has CDR1 MDHEN and CDR2 SYDVKM. Trimming took off 5 bases at V and 8 bases at J, with 18 bases between the two ends. The CDR3 spells CASSTSPPGGGYTF. The CDR3 nucleotides are TGTGCCAGCAGTACATCTCCCCCGGGGGGAGGCTACACCTTC.

Ten or more counts support this clonotype. The genes are TRBV28 and TRBJ2-7, with D perhaps assigned TRBD1 or TRBD2 (5 bases each). Germline V CDR1 and CDR2: MDHEN, SYDVKM. The CDR3 is 15 residues long. Trimming took 7 bases from V and 3 from J, leaving 19 bases between them. The CDR3 coding sequence is TGTGCCAGCAACCTGAACCGGGACCACCACTACGAGCAGTACTTC. Translation gives CASNLNRDHHYEQYF.

This clonotype was seen more than once but under ten times. The V call is TRBV7-2, the J call TRBJ2-1; D not resolved. CDR3 length: 12 amino acids. The germline V and J ends were trimmed by 6 bases and 4 bases, with 7 bases remaining between them. Germline V gene data show CDR1 as SGHTA and CDR2 as FQGNSA. The CDR3 DNA reads TGTGCCAGCAGGAACTTTTACAATGAGCAGTTCTTC. This codes for CASRNFYNEQFF.

A few counts support this clonotype. V usage is TRBV7-2 and J usage is TRBJ1-5, with D hard to call. CDR3 length equals 13 residues. Trimming took 6 bases from V and 4 from J, leaving 10 bases between them. CDR1 SGHTA and CDR2 FQGNSA come from the germline V gene. The CDR3 loop reads CASSTDGNQPQHF. Here the CDR3 DNA reads TGTGCCAGCAGTACTGACGGGAATCAGCCCCAGCATTTT.

This clonotype was recorded at least ten times. The gene calls are TRBV20-1 and TRBJ1-1; D call uncertain. Germline V gene sequence: CDR1 DFQATT, CDR2 SNEGSKA (reference sequence). CDR3 size: 11 residues. The ends were cut back, 3 bases at V and 1 base at J, with 3 bases in the middle. The CDR3 loop is CSARRNTEAFF. The CDR3 bases are TGCAGTGCTAGGAGGAACACTGAAGCTTTCTTT.

In this sample, this clonotype turned up many times. The CDR3 DNA follows: TGTGCCACCAGTGATTACCAGGGCACAGATACGCAGTATTTT. The encoded protein is CATSDYQGTDTQYF. The chain carries TRBV24-1 and TRBJ2-3; D ambiguous. The CDR3 length is 14 residues. The germline V gene encodes CDR1 KGHDR and CDR2 SFDVKD. The V gene lost 2 bases and the J gene lost 1 base, with 6 bases spanning the gap.